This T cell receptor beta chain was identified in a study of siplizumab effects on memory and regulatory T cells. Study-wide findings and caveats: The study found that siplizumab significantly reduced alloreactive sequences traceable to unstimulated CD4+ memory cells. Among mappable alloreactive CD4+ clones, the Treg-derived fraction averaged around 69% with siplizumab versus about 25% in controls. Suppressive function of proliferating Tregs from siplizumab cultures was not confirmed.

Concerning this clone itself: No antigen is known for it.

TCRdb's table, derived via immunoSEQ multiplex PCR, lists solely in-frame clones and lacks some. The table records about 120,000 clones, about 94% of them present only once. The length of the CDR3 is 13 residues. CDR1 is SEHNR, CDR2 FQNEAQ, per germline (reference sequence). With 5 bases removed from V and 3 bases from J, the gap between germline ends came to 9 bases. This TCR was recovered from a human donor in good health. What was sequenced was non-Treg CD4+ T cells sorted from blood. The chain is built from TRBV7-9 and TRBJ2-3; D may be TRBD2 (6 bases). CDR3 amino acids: CASSARGTDTQYF. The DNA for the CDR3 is TGTGCCAGCAGCGCACGGGGGACAGATACGCAGTATTTT.